The source of this T cell receptor (beta chain) is a study of shared clonotypes between healthy human individuals. The CDR3 spans 17 residues. Germline CDR1 is MNHNS and CDR2 is SASEGT. The ends lost 2 bases at V and 4 bases at J; junction bases unmatched: 9. Method: immunoSEQ multiplex PCR; TCRdb's copy keeps in-frame clones and lacks some. Of about 2.4 million clones listed, more than 80% are singletons. Note on this clone: Its antigen remains unknown.

Study outcomes and limitations: Compared with memory subsets, naive subsets generally had larger estimated richness. In this cohort, only blood was sampled, and tissue repertoires likely differ. Shared across a few donors were roughly 4.8% of the naive CD4 clonotypes.

Specimen: naive CD4+ T cells sorted from blood. Stated subset: CD45RA+ positively selected. J is TRBJ2-3 and V is TRBV6-1, with 10 bases lining up with TRBD2. The TCR comes from a man aged 18 to 30 in good health. DNA for the CDR3: TGTGCCAGCAGTGAATGGTTAGGTAGCGGGGGGTCAGATACGCAGTATTTT. Protein: CASSEWLGSGGSDTQYF.